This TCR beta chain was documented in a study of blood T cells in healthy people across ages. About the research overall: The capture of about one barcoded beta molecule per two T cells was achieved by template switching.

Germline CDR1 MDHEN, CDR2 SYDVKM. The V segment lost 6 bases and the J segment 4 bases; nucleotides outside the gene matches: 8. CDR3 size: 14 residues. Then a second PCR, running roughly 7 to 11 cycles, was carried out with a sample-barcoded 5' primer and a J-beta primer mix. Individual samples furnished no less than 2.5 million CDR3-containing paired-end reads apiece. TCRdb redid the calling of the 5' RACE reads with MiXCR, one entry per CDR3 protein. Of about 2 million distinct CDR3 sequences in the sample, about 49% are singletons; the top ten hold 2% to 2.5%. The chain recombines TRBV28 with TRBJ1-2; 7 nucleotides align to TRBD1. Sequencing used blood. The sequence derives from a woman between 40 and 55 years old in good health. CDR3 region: CASSILTGSYGYTF. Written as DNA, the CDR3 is TGTGCCAGCAGCATACTGACAGGGTCCTATGGCTACACCTTC.